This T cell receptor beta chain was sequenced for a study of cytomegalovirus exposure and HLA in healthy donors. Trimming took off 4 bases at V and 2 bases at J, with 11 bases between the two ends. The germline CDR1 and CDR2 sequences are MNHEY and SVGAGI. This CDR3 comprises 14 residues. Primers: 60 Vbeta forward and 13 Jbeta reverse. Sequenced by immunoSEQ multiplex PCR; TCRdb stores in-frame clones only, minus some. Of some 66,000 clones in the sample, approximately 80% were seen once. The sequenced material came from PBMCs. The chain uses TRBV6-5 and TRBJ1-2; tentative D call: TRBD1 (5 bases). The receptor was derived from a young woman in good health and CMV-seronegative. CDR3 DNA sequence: TGTGCCAGCAGTTTACTCAGGGTAAACTATGGCTACACCTTC. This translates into CASSLLRVNYGYTF.